This TCR beta chain was profiled in a study of shared clonotypes between healthy human individuals. Study at large: Each donor had three CD4 naive, three CD4 memory, two CD8 naive and one CD8 memory plate.

This CDR3 has 15 amino acids. CDR1 is MNHEY, CDR2 SVGAGI, per germline. V lost 6 bases and J lost 5, with 19 bases in between. Libraries were prepared by immunoSEQ multiplex PCR; TCRdb keeps only in-frame clonotypes and omits some of them. The sample consists of around 1.6 million clones, 98% of them appearing once. The TCR originated in a man aged 30-40 years in good health. The sequenced sample was naive CD4+ T cells sorted from blood. Subset here: CD45RA+ positively selected. The chain is built from TRBV6-5 and TRBJ1-1, with TRBD1 as a possible D gene (5 bases). The CDR3: CASSLQDGGGTEAFF. In nucleotides, the CDR3 is TGTGCCAGCAGCCTACAAGATGGGGGAGGGACTGAAGCTTTCTTT.